These T cell receptor beta chains were read from a single sample in a study of early T cells in non-severe SARS-CoV-2 infection. TCRdb redid the calling of the 5' RACE reads with MiXCR, one entry per CDR3 protein. This table holds around 58,000 distinct CDR3 sequences, 7.7% found once. The sequences come from whole blood, collected at baseline. The receptors were gathered from an adult who was a healthcare worker with PCR-confirmed SARS-CoV-2 infection or an uninfected control (not recorded which). Each CDR3 is given with its conserved first and last residue. The D gene is left open where the match is weak. Expanded clones are given a class, and other clones once, few, many or no size at all.

j_gene: TRBJ2-2
v_gene: TRBV6-4
d_gene: .
abundance: few
CDR3nt: TGTGCCAGCAGTGACAGGGACACCGGGGAGCTGTTTTTT
CDR3aa: CASSDRDTGELFF

j_gene: TRBJ1-1
v_gene: TRBV2
d_gene: .
abundance: few
CDR3nt: TGTGCCAGCAGTGCCGGGACTGAAGCTTTCTTT
CDR3aa: CASSAGTEAFF

j_gene: TRBJ1-1
v_gene: TRBV20-1
d_gene: .
abundance: few
CDR3nt: TGCAGTGCTAGAGCTCAGGCAGGCCGAACTGAAGCTTTCTTT
CDR3aa: CSARAQAGRTEAFF

j_gene: TRBJ2-7
v_gene: TRBV27
d_gene: TRBD2
abundance: few
CDR3nt: TGTGCCAGCAGTTTGAAGCGGGGTCCCTACGAGCAGTACTTC
CDR3aa: CASSLKRGPYEQYF

j_gene: TRBJ2-7
v_gene: TRBV6-5
d_gene: .
abundance: few
CDR3nt: TGTGCCAGCTCTTCGTCTGGGGGCGGCTACGAGCAGTACTTC
CDR3aa: CASSSSGGGYEQYF

j_gene: TRBJ2-3
v_gene: TRBV20-1
d_gene: .
abundance: few
CDR3nt: TGCAGTGCTAGAGATCCCAGAAGCACAGATACGCAGTATTTT
CDR3aa: CSARDPRSTDTQYF

j_gene: TRBJ2-5
v_gene: TRBV3-1
d_gene: .
abundance: .
CDR3nt: TGTGCCAGCAGCTTAAGGACAGAAGAGACCCGGTACTTC
CDR3aa: CASSLRTEETRYF

j_gene: TRBJ1-1
v_gene: TRBV6-1
d_gene: .
abundance: many
CDR3nt: TGTGCCATCTCCGGGACTCCGAACACTGAAGCTTTCTTT
CDR3aa: CAISGTPNTEAFF

j_gene: TRBJ2-7
v_gene: TRBV7-9
d_gene: TRBD2
abundance: many
CDR3nt: TGTGCCAGCAGCACCGCTAGCGGGTCGTACGAGCAGTACTTC
CDR3aa: CASSTASGSYEQYF

j_gene: TRBJ2-1
v_gene: TRBV20-1
d_gene: TRBD2
abundance: many
CDR3nt: TGCAGTGCTAGCCTCGGACTAGCGGTTGTTAATGAGCAGTTCTTC
CDR3aa: CSASLGLAVVNEQFF

j_gene: TRBJ2-4
v_gene: TRBV28
d_gene: .
abundance: many
CDR3nt: TGTGCCAGCAGTTTTCTTGCGAATCGACCACCTGCCAAAAACATTCAGTACTTC
CDR3aa: CASSFLANRPPAKNIQYF

j_gene: TRBJ1-2
v_gene: TRBV6-6
d_gene: .
abundance: .
CDR3nt: TGTGCCAGCAGTTACGAAGCTAACTATGGCTACACCTTC
CDR3aa: CASSYEANYGYTF

j_gene: TRBJ2-5
v_gene: TRBV12-3/TRBV12-4
d_gene: TRBD1
abundance: many
CDR3nt: TGTGCCAGCAGCCGGACAGGTGTTCGAGAGACCCAGTACTTC
CDR3aa: CASSRTGVRETQYF

j_gene: TRBJ1-2
v_gene: TRBV6-4
d_gene: .
abundance: .
CDR3nt: TGTGCCAGCATAAGGGGAGGCTACACCTTC
CDR3aa: CASIRGGYTF

j_gene: TRBJ2-7
v_gene: TRBV6-2/TRBV6-3
d_gene: .
abundance: .
CDR3nt: TGTGCCAGCAGTTATTCATCGGAGCAGTACTTC
CDR3aa: CASSYSSEQYF

j_gene: TRBJ1-5
v_gene: TRBV19
d_gene: .
abundance: many
CDR3nt: TGTGCCAGCAGGTATTCGGCGGCCGCTTTTATGGTCGCGCCCCAGCATTTT
CDR3aa: CASRYSAAAFMVAPQHF

j_gene: TRBJ1-1
v_gene: TRBV20-1
d_gene: .
abundance: .
CDR3nt: TGCAGTGCTGCGGGACGGACTGAAGCTTTCTTT
CDR3aa: CSAAGRTEAFF

j_gene: TRBJ1-1
v_gene: TRBV6-5
d_gene: TRBD1
abundance: many
CDR3nt: TGTGCCAGCAGACCGGGGTCCGGGACAGGGGAAGCTTTCTTT
CDR3aa: CASRPGSGTGEAFF

j_gene: TRBJ2-7
v_gene: TRBV2
d_gene: TRBD1
abundance: many
CDR3nt: TGTGCCAGCAGTCCGAACAGGGGTTTGTCCTACGAGCAGTACTTC
CDR3aa: CASSPNRGLSYEQYF

j_gene: TRBJ1-5
v_gene: TRBV15
d_gene: .
abundance: many
CDR3nt: TGTGCCACCAGCAGAGATCCGGGGGCTCAGCCCCAGCATTTT
CDR3aa: CATSRDPGAQPQHF

j_gene: TRBJ2-7
v_gene: TRBV5-4
d_gene: TRBD1
abundance: few
CDR3nt: TGTGCCAGCAGCGACAGGGTTAGGTACGAGCAGTACTTC
CDR3aa: CASSDRVRYEQYF

j_gene: TRBJ2-1
v_gene: TRBV5-1
d_gene: .
abundance: few
CDR3nt: TGCGCCAGCAGGCAAGGACGGATACTGGGAAACAATGAGCAGTTCTTC
CDR3aa: CASRQGRILGNNEQFF

j_gene: TRBJ2-3
v_gene: TRBV19
d_gene: .
abundance: .
CDR3nt: TGTGCCAGCCAACAAGGCGGGGGCGCAGATACGCAGTATTTT
CDR3aa: CASQQGGGADTQYF

j_gene: TRBJ1-1
v_gene: TRBV7-9
d_gene: .
abundance: many
CDR3nt: TGTGCCAGCAGCCGGGCCGAGGCGGGGGAAGCTTTCTTT
CDR3aa: CASSRAEAGEAFF

j_gene: TRBJ2-1
v_gene: TRBV7-2
d_gene: TRBD2
abundance: few
CDR3nt: TGTGCCAGCAGCGCCGGCCGGACTAGCGGGACCCAAAGCTCCTACAATGAGCAGTTCTTC
CDR3aa: CASSAGRTSGTQSSYNEQFF

j_gene: TRBJ1-5
v_gene: TRBV18
d_gene: .
abundance: medium-sized
CDR3nt: TGTGCCAGCTCTCAAGGACAGATTCCTAGCAATCAGCCCCAGCATTTT
CDR3aa: CASSQGQIPSNQPQHF

j_gene: TRBJ2-5
v_gene: TRBV14
d_gene: TRBD2
abundance: many
CDR3nt: TGTGCCAGCAGCCAAGGGCTAGCGGGACAAGAGACCCAGTACTTC
CDR3aa: CASSQGLAGQETQYF

j_gene: TRBJ2-7
v_gene: TRBV7-2
d_gene: TRBD2
abundance: few
CDR3nt: TGTGCCAGCAGAACTAGCGGAGAAACCTACGAGCAGTACTTC
CDR3aa: CASRTSGETYEQYF

j_gene: TRBJ2-1
v_gene: TRBV4-2
d_gene: TRBD2
abundance: many
CDR3nt: TGTGCCAGCAGCCAAGATCAGTTCGCTAGCGGGAGTTACAATGAGCAGTTCTTC
CDR3aa: CASSQDQFASGSYNEQFF

j_gene: TRBJ2-7
v_gene: TRBV7-2
d_gene: .
abundance: few
CDR3nt: TGTGCCAGCAGCTTAGTAGGGACCACCTACGAGCAGTACTTC
CDR3aa: CASSLVGTTYEQYF

j_gene: TRBJ1-1
v_gene: TRBV30
d_gene: TRBD1
abundance: once
CDR3nt: TGTGCCTGGAAGGGACAGGAGAACACTGAAGCTTTCTTT
CDR3aa: CAWKGQENTEAFF

j_gene: TRBJ2-5
v_gene: TRBV6-1
d_gene: .
abundance: few
CDR3nt: TGTGCCAGCAGTGAAGCCCAGGGAAAAGAGACCCAGTACTTC
CDR3aa: CASSEAQGKETQYF

j_gene: TRBJ2-3
v_gene: TRBV29-1
d_gene: .
abundance: few
CDR3nt: TGCAGCGTCCCAACCGTTCAGCGGAACACAGATACGCAGTATTTT
CDR3aa: CSVPTVQRNTDTQYF

j_gene: TRBJ2-7
v_gene: TRBV18
d_gene: TRBD2
abundance: .
CDR3nt: TGTGCCAGCTCGCCCGGACTAGCCCCCGAGCAGTACTTC
CDR3aa: CASSPGLAPEQYF

j_gene: TRBJ1-1
v_gene: TRBV27
d_gene: TRBD1
abundance: many
CDR3nt: TGTGCCAGCAGTCCTGGACAGGGGTCTTTGAACACTGAAGCTTTCTTT
CDR3aa: CASSPGQGSLNTEAFF

j_gene: TRBJ2-5
v_gene: TRBV2
d_gene: TRBD2
abundance: many
CDR3nt: TGTGCCAGCATCAATCCAGTAGCGGGGATCCAAGAGACCCAGTACTTC
CDR3aa: CASINPVAGIQETQYF

j_gene: TRBJ2-5
v_gene: TRBV18
d_gene: TRBD2
abundance: many
CDR3nt: TGTGCCAGCTCACCGCTAGCGGGGCGCCAAGAGACCCAGTACTTC
CDR3aa: CASSPLAGRQETQYF

j_gene: TRBJ2-1
v_gene: TRBV20-1
d_gene: TRBD1
abundance: .
CDR3nt: TGCAGTGCCCCACTACAGGGGGGCAATGAGCAGTTCTTC
CDR3aa: CSAPLQGGNEQFF

j_gene: TRBJ2-7
v_gene: TRBV13
d_gene: .
abundance: few
CDR3nt: TGTGCCAGCAGCCCGGGACGACTCTACGAGCAGTACTTC
CDR3aa: CASSPGRLYEQYF

j_gene: TRBJ2-3
v_gene: TRBV24-1
d_gene: TRBD2
abundance: many
CDR3nt: TGTGCCACCAGTGATTCAGGACTAGCGGGAGGGGATACGCAGTATTTT
CDR3aa: CATSDSGLAGGDTQYF

j_gene: TRBJ2-1
v_gene: TRBV6-2/TRBV6-3
d_gene: .
abundance: many
CDR3nt: TGTGCCAGCAGTCCCTACTACAATGAGCAGTTCTTC
CDR3aa: CASSPYYNEQFF

j_gene: TRBJ2-4
v_gene: TRBV4-1
d_gene: TRBD2
abundance: many
CDR3nt: TGCGCCAGCACCCGATTCCCCCGAGCGGGAGAAAACATTCAGTACTTC
CDR3aa: CASTRFPRAGENIQYF

j_gene: TRBJ2-3
v_gene: TRBV7-2
d_gene: .
abundance: few
CDR3nt: TGTGCCAGCAGCTCTAGGGGTCTCACAGATACGCAGTATTTT
CDR3aa: CASSSRGLTDTQYF

j_gene: TRBJ2-7
v_gene: TRBV12-3/TRBV12-4
d_gene: TRBD1
abundance: .
CDR3nt: TGTGCCAGCAGTTTAGGCAGGGGGCCTGGGGACTTC
CDR3aa: CASSLGRGPGDF

j_gene: TRBJ2-1
v_gene: TRBV7-6
d_gene: .
abundance: few
CDR3nt: TGTGCCAGCAGCTTAGTGGTTGGAGCGAATGAGCAGTTCTTC
CDR3aa: CASSLVVGANEQFF

j_gene: TRBJ2-2
v_gene: TRBV11-2
d_gene: TRBD1
abundance: few
CDR3nt: TGTGCCAGCAAAGAGGGACAGGGGGCCGGGGAGCTGTTTTTT
CDR3aa: CASKEGQGAGELFF

j_gene: TRBJ2-1
v_gene: TRBV18
d_gene: .
abundance: many
CDR3nt: TGTGCCAGCTCACCTGATTCCTCCTACAATGAGCAGTTCTTC
CDR3aa: CASSPDSSYNEQFF

j_gene: TRBJ2-1
v_gene: TRBV27
d_gene: TRBD1
abundance: many
CDR3nt: TGTGCCAGCAGTTTAGGAGGGGACAGGAGAAGCTCCTACAATGAGCAGTTCTTC
CDR3aa: CASSLGGDRRSSYNEQFF

j_gene: TRBJ2-7
v_gene: TRBV21-1
d_gene: .
abundance: few
CDR3nt: TGTGCCAGCAGCACCGGGACAGGGTCCTACGAGCAGTACTTC
CDR3aa: CASSTGTGSYEQYF

j_gene: TRBJ2-7
v_gene: TRBV6-6
d_gene: .
abundance: medium-sized
CDR3nt: TGTGCCAGCAGTTACGAGGACAGCACTACCTACGAGCAGTACTTC
CDR3aa: CASSYEDSTTYEQYF